This T cell receptor (beta chain) was profiled in a study of pediatric ulcerative colitis. Notes on the study in general: Some T cells in rectal biopsies may come from blood, especially with overt colitis.

As concerns this clone: Its target is unknown.

One to two pinch biopsies were taken from the rectum during colonoscopy. Method: immunoSEQ multiplex PCR; TCRdb's copy keeps in-frame clones and lacks some. The table has tens of thousands of clones, around 64% seen once. The CDR3 loop spans 14 amino acids. Germline V gene lookup returns CDR1 GTSNPN and CDR2 SVGIG (reference sequence). Trimming removed 6 bases at V and 3 bases at J, with 12 bases between. The V gene is TRBV30, the J gene TRBJ1-6; D is perhaps TRBD1 (5 bases). The source of this sequence is a boy aged 10-17 years with severe ulcerative colitis. The sequencing input was gut tissue. CDR3: CACCGRDYNSPLHF. The CDR3 DNA follows: TGTGCCTGTTGCGGCAGGGACTATAATTCACCCCTCCACTTT. The variable domain in full, completed from reference TRBV30 and TRBJ1-6, reads SQTIHQWPATLVQPVGSPLSLECTVEGTSNPNLYWYRQAAGRGLQLLFYSVGIGQISSEVPQNLSASRPQDRQFILSSKKLLLSDSGFYLCACCGRDYNSPLHFGNGTRLTVT.